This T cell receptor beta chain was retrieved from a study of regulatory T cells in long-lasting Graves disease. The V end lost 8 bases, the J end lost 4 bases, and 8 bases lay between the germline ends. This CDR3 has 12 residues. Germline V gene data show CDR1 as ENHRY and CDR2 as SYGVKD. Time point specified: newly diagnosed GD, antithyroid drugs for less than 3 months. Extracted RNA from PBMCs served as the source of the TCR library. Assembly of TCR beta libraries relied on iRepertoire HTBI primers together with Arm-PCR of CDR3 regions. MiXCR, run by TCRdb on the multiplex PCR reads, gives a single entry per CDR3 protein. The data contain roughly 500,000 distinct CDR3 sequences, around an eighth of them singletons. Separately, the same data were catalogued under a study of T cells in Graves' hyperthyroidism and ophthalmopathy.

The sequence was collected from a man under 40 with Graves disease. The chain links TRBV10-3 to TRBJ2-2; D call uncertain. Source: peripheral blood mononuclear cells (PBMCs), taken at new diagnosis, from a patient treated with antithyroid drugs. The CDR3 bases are TGTGCCATCGCTCCCAGCACCGGGGAGCTGTTTTTT. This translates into CAIAPSTGELFF.